Each of the 11 T cell receptor beta chains below was sequenced from the same sample in a study of radiotherapy plus CTLA-4 blockade in lung cancer. Profiled with immunoSEQ multiplex PCR; TCRdb holds only in-frame clones, not every one. The sample has about 80,000 clones, around 81% seen once. This sample comprised peripheral blood, obtained from a patient treated with radiotherapy plus ipilimumab. Source of these receptors: a human donor with non-small cell lung cancer whose response to radiotherapy plus ipilimumab could not be evaluated. Some clones in this sample may be carry-over from other donors' samples.

J is TRBJ2-5 and V is TRBV19, with TRBD1 matching 9 bases. Trimming took 8 bases from V and 4 from J; bases not matched to a gene: 8. This CDR3 comprises 14 residues. The germline CDR1 and CDR2 sequences are LNHDA and SQIVND (reference sequence). The CDR3 is CASSDRGGIETQYF. Here the CDR3 DNA reads TGTGCCAGTTCGGACAGGGGAGGGATAGAGACCCAGTACTTC.

The chain combines TRBV5-1 with TRBJ1-1; 7 bases fit TRBD1. Germline V gives CDR1 SGHRS, CDR2 YFSETQ. Trimming cost V 1 base and J 3 bases; bases outside gene matches: 12. The CDR3 extends over 17 amino acids. CDR3 coding DNA: TGCGCCAGCAGCTTGAGGGCGTTGGGTCAGGGGGACACTGAAGCTTTCTTT. As protein: CASSLRALGQGDTEAFF.

The chain recombines TRBV27 with TRBJ2-3; D ambiguous. The germline V and J ends were trimmed by 0 bases and 6 bases, with 16 bases remaining between them. CDR1 and CDR2 (germline): MNHEY, SMNVEV (reference sequence). CDR3 length: 16 amino acids. CDR3 protein: CASSLSSRVLSDTQYF. The CDR3 coding sequence is TGTGCCAGCAGTTTATCTTCCCGGGTCCTAAGTGATACGCAGTATTTT.

The V gene is TRBV7-9, the J gene TRBJ1-5; 12 bases align to TRBD1. The CDR3 has 17 residues. Trimming removed 5 bases from V and 5 bases from J; junction bases left unmatched: 10. Germline V gene lookup returns CDR1 SEHNR and CDR2 FQNEAQ (reference sequence). CDR3 DNA sequence: TGTGCCAGCAGCCTGGGGACAGGGGGCCCCCGGGATCAGCCCCAGCATTTT. It specifies CASSLGTGGPRDQPQHF.

V usage is TRBV27 and J usage is TRBJ2-1; 8 bases are a match to TRBD2. Trimming at V came to 5 bases and at J to 8 bases, leaving 14 bases not matched to a gene. CDR1 is MNHEY and CDR2 is SMNVEV in the germline V gene (reference sequence). The CDR3 has 16 residues. CDR3 nucleotides: TGTGCCAGCAGTCTATTGCGGGGGGCCGGGAGCGATGAGCAGTTCTTC. Its translation is CASSLLRGAGSDEQFF.

The chain couples TRBV2 to TRBJ2-7; the D gene is possibly TRBD1 (6 bases). The V end was cut by 8 bases, the J end by 8 bases, with 19 bases between. CDR1 and CDR2 (germline): SNHLY, FYNNEI. CDR3 length: 13 amino acids. CDR3 loop: CASSGAGTEKQYF. Here the CDR3 DNA reads TGTGCCAGCTCAGGGGCAGGGACGGAAAAGCAGTACTTC.

This chain joins TRBV6-4 and TRBJ2-1; D is possibly TRBD1 (5 bases). This CDR3 has 12 amino acids. From germline, CDR1 is MRHNA and CDR2 SNTAGT. The V and J ends lost 5 bases and 8 bases respectively, with 10 bases between them. The CDR3, as DNA: TGTGCCAGCAGTAGCCAGGGCCATGAGCAGTTCTTC. Its protein product is CASSSQGHEQFF.

This clone was picked up one time. This chain uses TRBV28 with TRBJ1-3; TRBD1 matches at 7 bases. The J segment lost 0 bases and the V segment lost 4 bases, leaving 12 bases of the junction unmatched. The CDR3 covers 18 residues. The germline CDR1 and CDR2 sequences are MDHEN and SYDVKM. CDR3 sequence reads: CASSSPRVTGPSGNTIYF. CDR3 coding DNA: TGTGCCAGCAGTTCGCCCCGCGTGACAGGGCCCTCTGGAAACACCATATATTTT.

The chain combines TRBV6-4 with TRBJ2-1; TRBD2 might be the D (6 bases). V was clipped by 1 base and J by 1 base, with 8 bases between them. The CDR3 is 15 residues long. Germline V gene data show CDR1 as MRHNA and CDR2 as SNTAGT. CDR3 sequence: CASSDFSGSYNEQFF. CDR3 nucleotides: TGTGCCAGCAGTGACTTCAGCGGGTCCTACAATGAGCAGTTCTTC.

This chain connects TRBV5-5 to TRBJ1-1; D may be TRBD1 (5 bases). Trimming left V 4 bases short and J 3 bases short, with 22 bases between. Germline V CDR1 and CDR2: SGHKS, YYEKEE (reference sequence). The CDR3 length is 17 residues. The CDR3 is CASSRLDITPAHTEAFF. CDR3 DNA: TGTGCCAGCAGCCGGTTGGACATCACCCCGGCGCACACTGAAGCTTTCTTT. The variable domain in full, with the rest retrieved from reference TRBV5-5 and TRBJ1-1, is DAGVTQSPTHLIKTRGQQVTLRCSPISGHKSVSWYQQVLGQGPQFIFQYYEKEERGRGNFPDRFSARQFPNYSSELNVNALLLGDSALYLCASSRLDITPAHTEAFFGQGTRLTVV.

The V call is TRBV6-1, the J call TRBJ1-1; D remains unclear. V was pared by 5 bases and J by 5 bases, with 9 bases between. Germline V gene lookup returns CDR1 MNHNS and CDR2 SASEGT. This CDR3 is 12 amino acids long. For the CDR3, the DNA is TGTGCCAGCAGTCCGCAGCGAACTGAAGCTTTCTTT. It yields the protein CASSPQRTEAFF.